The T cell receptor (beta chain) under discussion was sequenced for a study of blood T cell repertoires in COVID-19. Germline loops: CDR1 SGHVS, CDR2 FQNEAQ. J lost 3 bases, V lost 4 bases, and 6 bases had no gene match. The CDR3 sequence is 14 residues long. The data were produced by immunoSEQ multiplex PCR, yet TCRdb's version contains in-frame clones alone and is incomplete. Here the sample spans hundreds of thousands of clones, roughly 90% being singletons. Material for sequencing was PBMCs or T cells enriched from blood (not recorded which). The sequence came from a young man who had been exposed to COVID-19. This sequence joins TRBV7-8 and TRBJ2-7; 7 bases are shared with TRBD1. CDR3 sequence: CASSSRQGGYEQYF. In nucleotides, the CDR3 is TGTGCCAGCAGCTCAAGACAGGGTGGCTACGAGCAGTACTTC.